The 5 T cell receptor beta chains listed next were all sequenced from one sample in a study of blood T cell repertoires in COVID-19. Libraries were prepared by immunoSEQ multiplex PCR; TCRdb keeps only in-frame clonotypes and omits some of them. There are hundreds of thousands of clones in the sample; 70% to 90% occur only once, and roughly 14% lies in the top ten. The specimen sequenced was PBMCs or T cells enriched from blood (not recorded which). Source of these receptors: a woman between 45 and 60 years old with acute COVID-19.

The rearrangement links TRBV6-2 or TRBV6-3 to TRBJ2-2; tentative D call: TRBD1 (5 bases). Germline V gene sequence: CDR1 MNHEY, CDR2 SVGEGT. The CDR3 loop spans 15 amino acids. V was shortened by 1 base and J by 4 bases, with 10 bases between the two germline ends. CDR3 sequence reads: CASSYLGPPTGELFF. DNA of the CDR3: TGTGCCAGCAGTTACTTGGGGCCCCCCACCGGGGAGCTGTTTTTT.

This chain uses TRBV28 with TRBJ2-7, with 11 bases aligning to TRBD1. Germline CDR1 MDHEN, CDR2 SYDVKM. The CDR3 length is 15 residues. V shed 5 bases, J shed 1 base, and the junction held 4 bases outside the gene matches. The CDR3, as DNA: TGTGCCAGCAGTCCGGGACAGGGGGTTTCCTACGAGCAGTACTTC. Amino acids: CASSPGQGVSYEQYF.

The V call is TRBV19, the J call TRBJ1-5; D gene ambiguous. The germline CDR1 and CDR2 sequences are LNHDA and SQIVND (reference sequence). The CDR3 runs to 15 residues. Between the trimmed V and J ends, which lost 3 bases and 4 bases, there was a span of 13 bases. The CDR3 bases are TGTGCCAGTAGTATTGTGCCTAGCAATAATCAGCCCCAGCATTTT. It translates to CASSIVPSNNQPQHF.

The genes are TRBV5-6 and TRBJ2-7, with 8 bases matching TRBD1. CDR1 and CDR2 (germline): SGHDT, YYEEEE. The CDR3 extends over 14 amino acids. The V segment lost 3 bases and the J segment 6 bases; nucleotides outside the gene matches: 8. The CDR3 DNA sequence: TGTGCCAGCAGCTGGGGGCCAGGGGGCGGCGAGCAGTACTTC. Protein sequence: CASSWGPGGGEQYF.

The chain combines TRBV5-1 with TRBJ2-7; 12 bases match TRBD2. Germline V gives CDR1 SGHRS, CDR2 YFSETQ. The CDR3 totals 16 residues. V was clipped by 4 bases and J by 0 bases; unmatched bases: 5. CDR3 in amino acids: CASSPSGRVFSYEQYF. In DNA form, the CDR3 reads TGCGCCAGCAGCCCTAGCGGGAGGGTTTTCTCCTACGAGCAGTACTTC.